Listed below are T cell receptor beta chains from one sample, sequenced in a study of CD8+ T cells in alopecia areata. Produced via immunoSEQ multiplex PCR; TCRdb's table is partial and in-frame only. Of 140,000 to 150,000 clones listed, roughly 53% are singletons. Sequenced material: CD4+ T cells sorted from blood, taken at week 0. These receptors originate from a human donor with alopecia areata. The CDR3 runs from the conserved cysteine through the conserved F or W. A D gene is named only where the DNA matches it firmly. Expanded clones get a size class; other rows say once, few or many, or leave the size out.

v_call: TRBV7-9; j_call: TRBJ1-1; clone_size: once; d_call: -; cdr3_length: 13; cdr3_aa: CASSLWQNTEAFF; cdr3_nt: TGTGCCAGCAGCCTTTGGCAGAACACTGAAGCTTTCTTT
v_call: TRBV4-1; j_call: TRBJ1-1; clone_size: -; d_call: -; cdr3_length: 15; cdr3_aa: CASSQEPGGWGEAFF; cdr3_nt: TGCGCCAGCAGCCAAGAGCCTGGGGGATGGGGCGAAGCTTTCTTT
v_call: TRBV2; j_call: TRBJ2-3; clone_size: -; d_call: -; cdr3_length: 12; cdr3_aa: CASSESTDTQYF; cdr3_nt: TGTGCCAGCAGTGAAAGCACAGATACGCAGTATTTT
v_call: TRBV29-1; j_call: TRBJ1-1; clone_size: -; d_call: TRBD1; cdr3_length: 13; cdr3_aa: CSVEGQGQIEAFF; cdr3_nt: TGCAGCGTTGAGGGACAGGGGCAAATAGAAGCTTTCTTT
v_call: TRBV29-1; j_call: TRBJ2-6; clone_size: few; d_call: -; cdr3_length: 14; cdr3_aa: CSALLGVGANVLTF; cdr3_nt: TGCAGCGCCCTCCTCGGGGTCGGGGCCAACGTCCTGACTTTC
v_call: TRBV20-1; j_call: TRBJ1-1; clone_size: -; d_call: -; cdr3_length: 11; cdr3_aa: CSAIMNTEAFF; cdr3_nt: TGCAGCGCCATCATGAACACTGAAGCTTTCTTT
v_call: TRBV5-6; j_call: TRBJ2-7; clone_size: -; d_call: -; cdr3_length: 14; cdr3_aa: CASSFMGVAYEQYF; cdr3_nt: TGTGCCAGCAGCTTTATGGGGGTCGCCTACGAGCAGTACTTC
v_call: TRBV18; j_call: TRBJ1-1; clone_size: few; d_call: -; cdr3_length: 13; cdr3_aa: CASSEGMNTEAFF; cdr3_nt: TGTGCCAGCTCAGAAGGGATGAACACTGAAGCTTTCTTT
v_call: TRBV7-2; j_call: TRBJ2-4; clone_size: few; d_call: TRBD2; cdr3_length: 15; cdr3_aa: CASSSLAGAKNIQYF; cdr3_nt: TGTGCCAGCAGCTCTCTAGCGGGGGCTAAAAACATTCAGTACTTC
v_call: TRBV30; j_call: TRBJ1-1; clone_size: -; d_call: TRBD1; cdr3_length: 15; cdr3_aa: CAWSSGQTLNTEAFF; cdr3_nt: TGTGCCTGGAGCTCGGGACAGACCCTCAACACTGAAGCTTTCTTT
v_call: TRBV29-1; j_call: TRBJ1-2; clone_size: -; d_call: -; cdr3_length: 13; cdr3_aa: CSVEGGGRGGYTF; cdr3_nt: TGCAGCGTTGAAGGCGGGGGGCGGGGGGGCTACACCTTC
v_call: TRBV29-1; j_call: TRBJ2-7; clone_size: -; d_call: TRBD1; cdr3_length: 16; cdr3_aa: CSVALLDRGLTYEQYF; cdr3_nt: TGCAGCGTTGCGCTTCTGGACAGGGGGCTTACCTACGAGCAGTACTTC
v_call: TRBV19; j_call: TRBJ2-3; clone_size: -; d_call: -; cdr3_length: 11; cdr3_aa: CASAEWDTQYF; cdr3_nt: TGTGCCAGTGCAGAATGGGATACGCAGTATTTT
v_call: TRBV5-6; j_call: TRBJ1-1; clone_size: -; d_call: -; cdr3_length: 15; cdr3_aa: CASSLGGTLSPEAFF; cdr3_nt: TGTGCCAGCAGCTTGGGGGGGACCTTGTCCCCTGAAGCTTTCTTT
v_call: TRBV2; j_call: TRBJ2-4; clone_size: -; d_call: TRBD1; cdr3_length: 15; cdr3_aa: CASVGSPTGVDIQYF; cdr3_nt: TGTGCCAGCGTAGGTTCCCCGACAGGGGTTGACATTCAGTACTTC
v_call: TRBV19; j_call: TRBJ1-2; clone_size: -; d_call: -; cdr3_length: 14; cdr3_aa: CASRGHTFNYGYTF; cdr3_nt: TGTGCCAGTAGGGGACACACCTTTAACTATGGCTACACCTTC
v_call: TRBV4-1; j_call: TRBJ1-2; clone_size: -; d_call: TRBD1; cdr3_length: 15; cdr3_aa: CASSQTGQNNYGYTF; cdr3_nt: TGCGCCAGCAGCCAGACGGGACAGAATAACTATGGCTACACCTTC
v_call: TRBV5-1; j_call: TRBJ1-6; clone_size: -; d_call: TRBD1; cdr3_length: 15; cdr3_aa: CASSPQGLINSPLHF; cdr3_nt: TGCGCCAGCAGCCCACAGGGGCTGATTAATTCACCCCTCCACTTT
v_call: TRBV7-9; j_call: TRBJ2-2; clone_size: -; d_call: -; cdr3_length: 15; cdr3_aa: CASSLGTSMVGELFF; cdr3_nt: TGTGCCAGCAGCCTCGGGACTTCTATGGTCGGGGAGCTGTTTTTT
v_call: TRBV10-3; j_call: TRBJ2-5; clone_size: few; d_call: -; cdr3_length: 15; cdr3_aa: CAISESGGLGETQYF; cdr3_nt: TGTGCCATCAGTGAGTCCGGGGGGCTGGGGGAGACCCAGTACTTC
v_call: TRBV4-2; j_call: TRBJ2-2; clone_size: -; d_call: -; cdr3_length: 13; cdr3_aa: CASSQDRTGELFF; cdr3_nt: TGTGCCAGCAGCCAAGATCGAACCGGGGAGCTGTTTTTT
v_call: TRBV5-1; j_call: TRBJ1-1; clone_size: once; d_call: -; cdr3_length: 12; cdr3_aa: CASSLDVGEAFF; cdr3_nt: TGCGCCAGCAGCTTGGACGTCGGTGAAGCTTTCTTT
v_call: TRBV2; j_call: TRBJ2-7; clone_size: -; d_call: -; cdr3_length: 14; cdr3_aa: CASTERTNSYEQYF; cdr3_nt: TGTGCCAGCACCGAGAGGACAAACTCCTACGAGCAGTACTTC
v_call: TRBV11-2; j_call: TRBJ1-5; clone_size: -; d_call: -; cdr3_length: 16; cdr3_aa: CASSFAGPGSNQPQHF; cdr3_nt: TGTGCCAGCAGCTTCGCGGGGCCGGGGAGCAATCAGCCCCAGCATTTT
v_call: TRBV5-4; j_call: TRBJ1-2; clone_size: -; d_call: -; cdr3_length: 14; cdr3_aa: CASSLAAENYGYTF; cdr3_nt: TGTGCCAGCAGCTTGGCTGCTGAAAACTATGGCTACACCTTC
v_call: TRBV14; j_call: TRBJ1-1; clone_size: -; d_call: -; cdr3_length: 15; cdr3_aa: CASSQLQGAYQPAFF; cdr3_nt: TGTGCCAGCAGCCAACTACAGGGAGCCTACCAACCGGCTTTCTTT
v_call: TRBV7-2; j_call: TRBJ2-7; clone_size: -; d_call: -; cdr3_length: 12; cdr3_aa: CASTRGPYEQYF; cdr3_nt: TGTGCCAGCACCCGCGGCCCCTACGAGCAGTACTTC
v_call: TRBV30; j_call: TRBJ2-5; clone_size: few; d_call: -; cdr3_length: 13; cdr3_aa: CAWSASYQETQYF; cdr3_nt: TGTGCCTGGAGTGCCTCGTACCAAGAGACCCAGTACTTC
v_call: TRBV29-1; j_call: TRBJ1-1; clone_size: -; d_call: -; cdr3_length: 11; cdr3_aa: CSVKTALEAFF; cdr3_nt: TGCAGCGTTAAGACAGCCCTTGAAGCTTTCTTT
v_call: TRBV6-5; j_call: TRBJ1-5; clone_size: -; d_call: -; cdr3_length: 14; cdr3_aa: CASSRTTGPQPQHF; cdr3_nt: TGTGCCAGCAGTCGAACGACAGGCCCCCAGCCCCAGCATTTT
v_call: TRBV30; j_call: TRBJ1-2; clone_size: -; d_call: -; cdr3_length: 13; cdr3_aa: CAWSPGTVYGYTF; cdr3_nt: TGTGCCTGGAGTCCCGGGACGGTCTATGGCTACACCTTC
v_call: TRBV9; j_call: TRBJ1-1; clone_size: -; d_call: -; cdr3_length: 14; cdr3_aa: CASCKGFEDTEAFF; cdr3_nt: TGTGCCAGCTGCAAGGGGTTTGAGGACACTGAAGCTTTCTTT
v_call: TRBV29-1; j_call: TRBJ2-1; clone_size: few; d_call: -; cdr3_length: 13; cdr3_aa: CSVVSVLGGPQFF; cdr3_nt: TGCAGCGTTGTTTCTGTACTCGGGGGGCCGCAGTTCTTC
v_call: TRBV7-2; j_call: TRBJ2-2; clone_size: few; d_call: -; cdr3_length: 15; cdr3_aa: CASSFGGINTGELFF; cdr3_nt: TGTGCCAGCAGCTTCGGGGGAATTAACACCGGGGAGCTGTTTTTT
v_call: TRBV30; j_call: TRBJ2-7; clone_size: -; d_call: TRBD1; cdr3_length: 14; cdr3_aa: CAWARQGGVNEQYF; cdr3_nt: TGTGCCTGGGCACGACAGGGGGGGGTGAACGAGCAGTACTTC
v_call: TRBV10-3; j_call: TRBJ2-1; clone_size: -; d_call: TRBD1; cdr3_length: 16; cdr3_aa: CAIQTGIRDSRNEQFF; cdr3_nt: TGTGCCATCCAAACCGGAATTCGGGACAGCAGGAATGAGCAGTTCTTC
v_call: TRBV29-1; j_call: TRBJ1-3; clone_size: -; d_call: -; cdr3_length: 15; cdr3_aa: CSVAPTGGSGNTIYF; cdr3_nt: TGCAGCGTTGCACCGACAGGTGGCTCTGGAAACACCATATATTTT
v_call: TRBV13; j_call: TRBJ1-1; clone_size: -; d_call: -; cdr3_length: 12; cdr3_aa: CASSLMGKEAFF; cdr3_nt: TGTGCCAGCAGCTTAATGGGGAAAGAAGCTTTCTTT
v_call: TRBV5-7; j_call: TRBJ2-3; clone_size: -; d_call: TRBD2; cdr3_length: 15; cdr3_aa: CASSSPGLTADTQYF; cdr3_nt: TGTGCCAGCAGCTCACCGGGACTAACGGCAGATACGCAGTATTTT
v_call: TRBV30; j_call: TRBJ1-1; clone_size: few; d_call: -; cdr3_length: 13; cdr3_aa: CAWKEQLRTEAFF; cdr3_nt: TGTGCCTGGAAGGAACAGTTGAGGACTGAAGCTTTCTTT
v_call: TRBV7-9; j_call: TRBJ1-1; clone_size: -; d_call: -; cdr3_length: 13; cdr3_aa: CASSLIGNTEAFF; cdr3_nt: TGTGCCAGCAGCTTAATAGGAAACACTGAAGCTTTCTTT
v_call: TRBV7-2; j_call: TRBJ2-7; clone_size: once; d_call: -; cdr3_length: 16; cdr3_aa: CASSLNWGDPLYEQYF; cdr3_nt: TGTGCCAGCAGCTTAAATTGGGGGGACCCCCTCTACGAGCAGTACTTC